A selection of T cell receptor beta chains follows, all from one sample in a study of blood T cell repertoires in COVID-19. Assay: immunoSEQ multiplex PCR; the TCRdb copy retains only in-frame clones and omits some. The sample shows over 150,000 clones, roughly 91% of them seen only once. Sequencing was carried out using peripheral blood. These receptor sequences come from a man aged 50-60 years who had recovered from COVID-19. The CDR3 runs from the conserved cysteine through the conserved F or W. The order of the fields is J gene, clone size, V gene, D gene, CDR3 protein. The D gene is left open where the match is weak. Size is stated for part of the rows, as once, few or many counts, or as a class when the clone is expanded.

TRBJ1-2 | - | TRBV6-5 | TRBD1 | CASSYSRDRVAYGYTF
TRBJ2-2 | few | TRBV20-1 | - | CSASKRGAPTGELFF
TRBJ1-3 | - | TRBV9 | TRBD1 | CASSSGQGAPGNTIYF
TRBJ2-7 | - | TRBV5-6 | TRBD2 | CASSWTSGSSYEQYF
TRBJ2-1 | - | TRBV27 | - | CASRPQGSYNEQFF
TRBJ1-6 | once | TRBV7-2 | - | CASSLSYNSPLHF
TRBJ1-2 | - | TRBV7-8 | - | CASSLAEGVYGYTF
TRBJ2-3 | - | TRBV3-1/TRBV3-2 | TRBD2 | CASSIRTSRDTQYF
TRBJ1-5 | - | TRBV7-2 | - | CASSAQGQPQHF
TRBJ2-3 | - | TRBV10-3 | TRBD2 | CAISESGTITDTQYF
TRBJ2-5 | - | TRBV2 | TRBD1 | CASRDDRDQETQYF
TRBJ2-7 | - | TRBV5-1 | TRBD1 | CASSLEGTGGPYEQYF
TRBJ1-4 | - | TRBV7-9 | - | CASSLGGRGGEKLFF
TRBJ1-6 | - | TRBV3-1/TRBV3-2 | - | CASTQGRRNSPLHF
TRBJ2-7 | - | TRBV18 | TRBD1 | CASSRGQGAYEQYF
TRBJ1-2 | - | TRBV29-1 | - | CSVVGPGGTPNYGYTF
TRBJ2-1 | few | TRBV7-8 | TRBD1 | CASSLGTGGPYNEQFF
TRBJ1-1 | - | TRBV19 | - | CASTAEARGSTEAFF
TRBJ1-5 | - | TRBV7-9 | TRBD1 | CASSLGTGGNQPQHF
TRBJ2-4 | - | TRBV7-2 | - | CASSLPSQGFTKNIQYF
TRBJ2-7 | - | TRBV9 | - | CASSIDRGRAGEQYF
TRBJ2-2 | - | TRBV2 | TRBD1 | CASSEVGTGNTGELFF
TRBJ2-3 | - | TRBV6-5 | - | CASERGVPSTDTQYF
TRBJ2-7 | - | TRBV12-1 | - | CASSRDCTYEQYF
TRBJ2-7 | - | TRBV7-2 | - | CASSLAPGVGEQYF
TRBJ2-7 | - | TRBV27 | TRBD1 | CASSPGTVGNEQYF
TRBJ1-4 | - | TRBV25-1 | - | CASSPIGGEKLFF